The present entry profiles one T cell receptor (beta chain) with its context. Its antigen remains unidentified. This sample is part of a study of shared clonotypes between healthy human individuals. Overall study findings and caveats: It was observed that around 5% of naive CD4 clonotypes were shared across a handful of donors.

As handled by the study authors: ImmunoSEQ gave junction-only sequences without quality scores, so filtering differed. Generated by immunoSEQ multiplex PCR, the TCRdb table keeps only in-frame clones and is missing some. V, J and clone size reflect that table, while D and trimming were determined from the DNA. The sample has hundreds of thousands of clones; about two thirds are singletons. V dropped 7 bases and J dropped 4 bases, with 14 bases sitting between them. This CDR3 spans 14 amino acids. The germline gives CDR1 SGHTS, CDR2 YDEGEE. This receptor was identified in a young woman in good health. This chain uses TRBV5-8 with TRBJ2-2; unclear D gene. The specimen was memory CD4+ T cells sorted from blood. Subset in this sample: CD45RA-negative fraction. CDR3 region: CASLPRQLTGELFF. The CDR3 DNA reads as TGTGCCAGCCTCCCCCGCCAACTCACCGGGGAGCTGTTTTTT.